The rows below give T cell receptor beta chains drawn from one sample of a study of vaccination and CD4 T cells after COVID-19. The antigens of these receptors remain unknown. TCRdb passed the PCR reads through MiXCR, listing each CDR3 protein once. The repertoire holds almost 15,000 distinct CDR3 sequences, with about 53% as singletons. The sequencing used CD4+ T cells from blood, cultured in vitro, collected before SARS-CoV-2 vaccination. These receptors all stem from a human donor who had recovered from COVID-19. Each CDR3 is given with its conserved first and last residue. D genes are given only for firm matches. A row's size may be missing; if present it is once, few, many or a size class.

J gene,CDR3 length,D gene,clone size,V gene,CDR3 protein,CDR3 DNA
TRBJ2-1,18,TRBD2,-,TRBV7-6,CASSPWGLTSGGNNEQFF,TGTGCCAGCAGCCCCTGGGGGTTGACTAGCGGGGGTAACAATGAGCAGTTCTTC
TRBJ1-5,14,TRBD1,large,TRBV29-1,CSATSDRELGSQHF,TGCAGCGCAACGTCAGACAGGGAACTGGGGTCCCAGCATTTT
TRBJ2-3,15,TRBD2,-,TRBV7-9,CASSLTSGSTYTQYF,TGTGCCAGCAGCTTGACTAGCGGATCGACGTATACGCAGTATTTT
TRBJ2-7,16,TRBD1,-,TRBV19,CASSPQTGGSSYEQYF,TGTGCCAGTAGTCCTCAGACAGGGGGCAGCTCCTACGAGCAGTACTTC
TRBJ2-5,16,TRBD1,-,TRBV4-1,CASSHLYRGPLETQYF,TGCGCCAGCAGCCACCTCTACAGGGGGCCTTTGGAGACCCAGTACTTC
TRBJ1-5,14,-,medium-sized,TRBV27,CASRKTASNQPQHF,TGTGCCAGCAGGAAGACTGCTAGCAATCAGCCCCAGCATTTT
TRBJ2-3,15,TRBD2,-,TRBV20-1,CSAWGLAGAGDTQYF,TGCAGTGCTTGGGGACTAGCGGGAGCAGGAGATACGCAGTATTTT
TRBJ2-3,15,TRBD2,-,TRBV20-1,CSARGLGASTDTQYF,TGCAGTGCTAGGGGACTAGGCGCGAGCACAGATACGCAGTATTTT
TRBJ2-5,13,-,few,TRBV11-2,CASSLGYQETQYF,TGTGCCAGCAGCTTAGGCTACCAAGAGACCCAGTACTTC
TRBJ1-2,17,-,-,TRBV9,CASSVEVWSRDGHGYTF,TGTGCCAGCAGCGTAGAGGTTTGGAGTAGGGATGGGCATGGCTACACCTTC
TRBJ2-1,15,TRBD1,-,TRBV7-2,CASSLPTGGYNEQFF,TGTGCCAGCAGCTTGCCGACAGGGGGATACAATGAGCAGTTCTTC
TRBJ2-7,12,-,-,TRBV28,CASSTGEAEQYF,TGTGCCAGCAGTACAGGGGAGGCCGAGCAGTACTTC
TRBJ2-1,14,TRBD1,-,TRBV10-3,CAISPGQGNNEQFF,TGTGCCATTTCCCCCGGACAGGGGAACAATGAGCAGTTCTTC
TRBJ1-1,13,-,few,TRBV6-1,CASSATAYTEAFF,TGTGCCAGCAGTGCGACAGCTTACACTGAAGCTTTCTTT
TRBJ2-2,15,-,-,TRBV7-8,CASSLPGPNTGELFF,TGTGCCAGCAGCTTACCGGGACCCAACACCGGGGAGCTGTTTTTT
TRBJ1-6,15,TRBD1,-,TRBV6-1,CASSTRQGNNSPLHF,TGTGCCAGCAGTACAAGACAGGGGAATAATTCACCCCTCCACTTT
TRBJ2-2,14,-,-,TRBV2,CASMPGSNTGELFF,TGTGCCAGCATGCCGGGGTCAAACACCGGGGAGCTGTTTTTT
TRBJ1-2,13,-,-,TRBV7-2,CASSMDRHRGYTF,TGTGCCAGCAGCATGGACAGACACCGGGGCTACACCTTC
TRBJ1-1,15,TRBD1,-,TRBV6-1,CASSGPGQGKTEAFF,TGTGCCAGCAGTGGACCGGGACAGGGTAAAACTGAAGCTTTCTTT
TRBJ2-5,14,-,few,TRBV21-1,CASRSGGLLETQYF,TGTGCCAGCAGGTCGGGGGGGCTATTAGAGACCCAGTACTTC
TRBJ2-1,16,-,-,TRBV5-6,CASSGDIGGAYNEQFF,TGTGCCAGCAGCGGGGATATTGGGGGCGCCTACAATGAGCAGTTCTTC
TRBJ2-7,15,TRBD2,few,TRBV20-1,CSATDFSGMLYEQYF,TGCAGTGCTACAGACTTTAGCGGGATGCTCTACGAGCAGTACTTC
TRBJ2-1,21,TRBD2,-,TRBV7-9,CASSSPWDKGTSPSIEDEQFF,TGTGCCAGCAGCTCCCCTTGGGATAAAGGGACTAGCCCCTCAATAGAAGATGAGCAGTTCTTC
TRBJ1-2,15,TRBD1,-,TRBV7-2,CASSLRQGMAYGYTF,TGTGCCAGCAGCCTGAGACAGGGAATGGCCTATGGCTACACCTTC
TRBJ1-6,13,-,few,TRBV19,CASSESENSPLHF,TGTGCCAGTAGTGAATCTGAGAATTCACCCCTCCACTTT
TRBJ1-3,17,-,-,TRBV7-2,CASSLNGVGNSGNTIYF,TGTGCCAGCAGCTTAAATGGAGTGGGCAACTCTGGAAACACCATATATTTT
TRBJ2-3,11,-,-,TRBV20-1,CSASWGDTQYF,TGCAGTGCTAGTTGGGGGGATACGCAGTATTTT
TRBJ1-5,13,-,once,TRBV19,CATSGRINQPQHF,TGTGCCACCTCCGGTCGGATCAATCAGCCCCAGCATTTT
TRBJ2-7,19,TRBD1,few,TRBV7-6,CASSFGGTGRTGVNFEQYF,TGTGCCAGCAGCTTCGGAGGGACAGGGAGGACGGGAGTAAATTTCGAGCAGTACTTC
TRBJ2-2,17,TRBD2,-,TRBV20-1,CSARKSTGTRDTGELFF,TGCAGTGCTAGGAAAAGTACCGGGACTAGGGACACCGGGGAGCTGTTTTTT
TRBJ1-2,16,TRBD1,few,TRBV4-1,CASSQVRQGGNYGYTF,TGCGCCAGCAGCCAAGTACGACAGGGAGGAAACTATGGCTACACCTTC
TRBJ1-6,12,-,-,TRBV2,CASRRGNSPLHF,TGTGCCAGCAGACGGGGGAATTCACCCCTCCACTTT
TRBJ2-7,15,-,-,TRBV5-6,CASSLGGGRPYEQYF,TGTGCCAGCAGCTTGGGCGGAGGGCGTCCCTACGAGCAGTACTTC
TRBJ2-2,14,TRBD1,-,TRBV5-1,CASSLAQGVGELFF,TGCGCCAGCAGCTTGGCTCAGGGGGTCGGGGAGCTGTTTTTT
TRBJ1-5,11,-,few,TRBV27,CASSLWQPQHF,TGTGCCAGCAGTTTATGGCAGCCCCAGCATTTT
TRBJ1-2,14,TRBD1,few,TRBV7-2,CASSLTGSLYGYTF,TGTGCCAGCAGCTTGACAGGGAGTCTCTATGGCTACACCTTC
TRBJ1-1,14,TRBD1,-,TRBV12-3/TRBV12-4,CASRSWTGNTEAFF,TGTGCCAGCAGATCCTGGACAGGCAACACTGAAGCTTTCTTT
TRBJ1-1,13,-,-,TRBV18,CASSPGSNTEAFF,TGTGCCAGCTCCCCCGGGTCGAACACTGAAGCTTTCTTT
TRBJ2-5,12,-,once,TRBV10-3,CAASTGRETQYF,TGTGCCGCTTCGACCGGCCGGGAGACCCAGTACTTC
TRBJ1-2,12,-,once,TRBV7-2,CASSPNLGGYTF,TGTGCCAGCAGCCCTAACCTAGGGGGCTACACCTTC
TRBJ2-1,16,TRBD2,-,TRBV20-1,CSARDGLAGRDNEQFF,TGCAGTGCTAGAGATGGACTAGCGGGGCGAGACAATGAGCAGTTCTTC
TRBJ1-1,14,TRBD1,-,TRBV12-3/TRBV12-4,CASRTTGQGVGAFF,TGTGCCAGCAGGACCACGGGACAGGGGGTAGGGGCTTTCTTT
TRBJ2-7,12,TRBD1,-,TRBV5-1,CASSRDSYEQYF,TGCGCCAGCAGCAGGGACAGCTACGAGCAGTACTTC
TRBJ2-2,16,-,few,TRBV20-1,CSASPLGGMRTGELFF,TGCAGTGCTAGTCCGCTTGGCGGGATGAGAACCGGGGAGCTGTTTTTT